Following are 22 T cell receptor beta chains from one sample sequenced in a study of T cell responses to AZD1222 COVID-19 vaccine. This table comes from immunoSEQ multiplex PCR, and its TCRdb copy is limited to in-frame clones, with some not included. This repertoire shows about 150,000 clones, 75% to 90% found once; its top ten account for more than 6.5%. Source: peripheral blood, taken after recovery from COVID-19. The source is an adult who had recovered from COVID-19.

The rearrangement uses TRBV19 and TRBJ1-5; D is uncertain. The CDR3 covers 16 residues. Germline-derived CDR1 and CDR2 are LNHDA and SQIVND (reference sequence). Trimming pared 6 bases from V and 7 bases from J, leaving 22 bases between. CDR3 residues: CASSSQRRGVGQPQHF. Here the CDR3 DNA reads TGTGCCAGTAGCTCCCAGAGGAGAGGAGTCGGACAGCCCCAGCATTTT.

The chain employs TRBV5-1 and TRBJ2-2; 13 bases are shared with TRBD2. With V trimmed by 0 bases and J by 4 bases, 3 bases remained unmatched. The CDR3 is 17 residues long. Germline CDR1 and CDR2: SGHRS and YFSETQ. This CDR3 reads CASSLGLAGGRTGELFF. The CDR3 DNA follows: TGCGCCAGCAGCTTGGGACTAGCGGGAGGACGCACCGGGGAGCTGTTTTTT.

The chain's CDR3 is CASSLNDPRYQPQHF. CDR3 coding DNA: TGCGCCAGCAGCTTGAATGATCCGAGATATCAGCCCCAGCATTTT. The gene calls are TRBV5-1 and TRBJ1-5, with D uncertain. CDR3 length: 15 residues. The germline V gene encodes CDR1 SGHRS and CDR2 YFSETQ. Deletions cut 1 base from V and 5 bases from J, with 13 bases between.

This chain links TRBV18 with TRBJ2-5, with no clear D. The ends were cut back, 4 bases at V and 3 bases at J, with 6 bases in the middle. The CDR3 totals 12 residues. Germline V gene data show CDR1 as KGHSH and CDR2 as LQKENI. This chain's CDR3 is CASSLSEETQYF. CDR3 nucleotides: TGTGCCAGCTCACTTTCTGAAGAGACCCAGTACTTC.

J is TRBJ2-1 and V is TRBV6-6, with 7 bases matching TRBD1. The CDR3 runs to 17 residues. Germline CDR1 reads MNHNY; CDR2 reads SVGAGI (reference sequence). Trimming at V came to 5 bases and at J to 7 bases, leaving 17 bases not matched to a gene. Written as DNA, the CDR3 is TGTGCCAGCAGTCGCTCATCCTTGGACAGGTATAAGAATGAGCAGTTCTTC. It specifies CASSRSSLDRYKNEQFF.

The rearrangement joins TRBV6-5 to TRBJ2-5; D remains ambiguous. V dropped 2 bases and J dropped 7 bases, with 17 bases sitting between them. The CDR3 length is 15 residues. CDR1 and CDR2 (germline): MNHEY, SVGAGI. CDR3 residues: CASSYKDRPLGTQYF. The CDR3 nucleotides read TGTGCCAGCAGTTACAAGGACCGCCCCCTGGGGACCCAGTACTTC.

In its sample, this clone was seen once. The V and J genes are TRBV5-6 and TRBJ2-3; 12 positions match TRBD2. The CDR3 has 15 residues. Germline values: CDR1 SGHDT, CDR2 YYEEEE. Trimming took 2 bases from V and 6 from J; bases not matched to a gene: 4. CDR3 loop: CASSFRLAGADTQYF. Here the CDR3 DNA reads TGTGCCAGCAGCTTTAGACTAGCGGGAGCCGATACGCAGTATTTT.

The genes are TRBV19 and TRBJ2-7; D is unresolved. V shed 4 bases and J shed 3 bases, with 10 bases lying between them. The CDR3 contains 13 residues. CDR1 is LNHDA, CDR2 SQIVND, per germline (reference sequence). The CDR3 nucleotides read TGTGCCAGTAGTAAGAGGACGGACTACGAGCAGTACTTC. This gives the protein CASSKRTDYEQYF.

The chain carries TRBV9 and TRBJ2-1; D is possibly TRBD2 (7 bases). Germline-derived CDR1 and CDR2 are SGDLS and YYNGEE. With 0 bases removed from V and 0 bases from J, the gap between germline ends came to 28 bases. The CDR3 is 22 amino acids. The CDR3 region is CASSVDEGGGIAGPSSYNEQFF. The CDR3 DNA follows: TGTGCCAGCAGCGTAGATGAAGGGGGAGGTATAGCGGGTCCTAGCTCCTACAATGAGCAGTTCTTC.

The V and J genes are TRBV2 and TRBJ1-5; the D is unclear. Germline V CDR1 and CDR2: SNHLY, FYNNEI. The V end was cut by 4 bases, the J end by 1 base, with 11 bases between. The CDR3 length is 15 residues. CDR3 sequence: CASSVESGSNQPQHF. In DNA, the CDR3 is TGTGCCAGCAGTGTGGAGAGTGGGAGCAATCAGCCCCAGCATTTT.

The CDR3, as DNA: TGTGCCAGCAGCCGGAACACAGTTGAGATCGGGGAGCTGTTTTTT. This sequence encodes CASSRNTVEIGELFF. This chain connects TRBV4-2 to TRBJ2-2, with D uncertain. The CDR3 loop spans 15 amino acids. CDR1 is LGHNA, CDR2 YNFKEQ, per germline. V lost 4 bases and J lost 7, with 16 bases in between.

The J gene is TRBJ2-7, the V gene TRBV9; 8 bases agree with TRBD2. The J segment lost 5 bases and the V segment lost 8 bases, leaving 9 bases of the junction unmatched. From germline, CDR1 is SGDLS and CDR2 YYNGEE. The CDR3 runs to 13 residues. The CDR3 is CARKAGVGHEQYF. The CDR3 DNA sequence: TGTGCCAGGAAAGCGGGAGTTGGCCACGAGCAGTACTTC.

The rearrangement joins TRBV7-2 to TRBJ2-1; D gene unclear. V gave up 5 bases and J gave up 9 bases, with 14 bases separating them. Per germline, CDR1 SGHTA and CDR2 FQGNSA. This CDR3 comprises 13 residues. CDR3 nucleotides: TGTGCCAGCAGCACCCCCATGAGCAGTGAGCAGTTCTTC. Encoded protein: CASSTPMSSEQFF.

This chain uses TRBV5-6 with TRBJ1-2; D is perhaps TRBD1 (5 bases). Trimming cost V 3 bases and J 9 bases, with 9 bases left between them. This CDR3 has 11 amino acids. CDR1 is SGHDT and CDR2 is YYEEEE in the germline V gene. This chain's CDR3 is CASSYGASYTF. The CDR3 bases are TGTGCCAGCAGCTATGGGGCGAGCTACACCTTC.

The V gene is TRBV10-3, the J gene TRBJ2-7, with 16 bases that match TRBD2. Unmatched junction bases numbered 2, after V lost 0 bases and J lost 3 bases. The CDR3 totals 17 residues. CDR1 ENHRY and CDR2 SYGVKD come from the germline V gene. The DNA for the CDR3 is TGTGCCATCAGTGAGTCGGGACTAGCGGGAGGGGGCTACGAGCAGTACTTC. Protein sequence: CAISESGLAGGGYEQYF.

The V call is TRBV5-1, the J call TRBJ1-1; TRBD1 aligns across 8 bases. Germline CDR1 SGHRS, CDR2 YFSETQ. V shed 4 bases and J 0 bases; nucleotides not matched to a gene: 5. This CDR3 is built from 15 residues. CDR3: CASSPRQGMNTEAFF. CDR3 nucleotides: TGCGCCAGCAGCCCGAGACAGGGGATGAACACTGAAGCTTTCTTT.

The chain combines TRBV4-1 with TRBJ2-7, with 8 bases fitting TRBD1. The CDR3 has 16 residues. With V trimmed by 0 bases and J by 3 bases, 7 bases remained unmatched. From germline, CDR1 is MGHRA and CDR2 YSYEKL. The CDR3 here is CASSQDGDRPDYEQYF. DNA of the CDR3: TGCGCCAGCAGCCAAGATGGGGACAGGCCCGACTACGAGCAGTACTTC.

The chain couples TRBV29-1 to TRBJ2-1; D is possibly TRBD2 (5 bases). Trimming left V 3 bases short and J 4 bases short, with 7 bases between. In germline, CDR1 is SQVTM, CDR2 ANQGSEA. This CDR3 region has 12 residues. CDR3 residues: CSVDRLYNEQFF. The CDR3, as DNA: TGCAGCGTTGATAGACTATACAATGAGCAGTTCTTC.

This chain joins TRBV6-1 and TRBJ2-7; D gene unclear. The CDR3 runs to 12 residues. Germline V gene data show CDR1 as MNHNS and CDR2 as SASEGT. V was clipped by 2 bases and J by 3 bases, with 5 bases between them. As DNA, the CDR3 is TGTGCCAGCAGTGAACAGCGCTACGAGCAGTACTTC. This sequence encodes CASSEQRYEQYF.

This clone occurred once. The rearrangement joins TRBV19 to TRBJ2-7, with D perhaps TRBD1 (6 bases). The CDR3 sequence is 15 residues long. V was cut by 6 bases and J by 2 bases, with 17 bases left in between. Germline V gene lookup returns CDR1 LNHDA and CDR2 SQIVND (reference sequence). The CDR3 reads CASRPGGRGPYEQYF. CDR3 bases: TGTGCCAGTAGGCCCGGAGGCAGGGGCCCCTACGAGCAGTACTTC.

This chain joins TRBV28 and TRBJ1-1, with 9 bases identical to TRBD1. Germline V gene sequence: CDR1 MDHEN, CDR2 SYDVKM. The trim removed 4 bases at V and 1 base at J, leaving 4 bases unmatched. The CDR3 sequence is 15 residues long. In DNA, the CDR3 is TGTGCCAGCAGTTCTCCGACAGGGGGGAACACTGAAGCTTTCTTT. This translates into CASSSPTGGNTEAFF.

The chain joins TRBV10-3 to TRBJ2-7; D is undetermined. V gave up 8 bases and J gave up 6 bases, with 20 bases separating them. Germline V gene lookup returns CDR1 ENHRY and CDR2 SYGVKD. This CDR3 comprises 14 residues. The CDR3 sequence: CAIHPGLTYGEQYF. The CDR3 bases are TGTGCCATCCATCCCGGATTGACCTACGGCGAGCAGTACTTC.